This TCR beta chain was identified during a study of shared clonotypes between healthy human individuals (dated by TCRdb to the early 2020s). With regard to the full study: A couple of women and a few men aged 18 to 49 years were included in the cohort. For each donor, CD4 naive and CD4 memory were each run on three plates, CD8 naive on two plates, and CD8 memory on one plate. The study deeply sequenced blood TCR repertoires of roughly five healthy adults to estimate repertoire size and the extent of clonotype sharing between individuals. To increase sequencing depth and limit assay-specific biases, different laboratories used diverse techniques to prepare libraries and sequence TCR repertoires. Between about 0.9 and 9 billion PBMCs per donor were obtained by leukapheresis. Paper-wide results and their limitations: Sampling was restricted to blood, and TCR repertoires in tissues likely differ from the TCR repertoires found in blood. The small number of donors limited the genetic and exposure-history diversity represented. When a handful of donors were compared, the shared fraction of clonotypes was around 5% for naive CD4, 3.5% to 4% for naive CD8, 2.3% for memory CD4, and about 0.36% for memory CD8. Naive subsets generally had larger estimated clonotype richness than memory subsets did. Even with the large sequencing depth, rarefaction of the sorted-subset datasets indicated that sequencing was incomplete. Higher generation probabilities were observed for clonotypes shared by all four sorted-subset donors than for non-shared clonotypes. Pairwise subsampling indicated that sequencing depth was expected to affect the degree of clonotype sharing among donors.

As for this clone: Its antigen remains unidentified. Per-base qualities were not stored, and no clone one base away is much larger.

Using the deep immunoSEQ assay, multiplex PCR amplified TCR CDR3 regions from genomic DNA. For each cell subset, the extracted genomic DNA was distributed evenly across all wells of several immunoSEQ 96-well plates, and each plate served as one replicate. Each replicate PCR for sorted subsets received around 200 ng genomic DNA, equal to about 29,000 T cell genomes. Purified libraries were measured with a Qubit 3.0 fluorometer, size-checked on a Bioanalyzer 2100, and measured again with the KAPA Library Quantification kit. Every immunoSEQ 96-well plate was sequenced on a separate single-read 150-cycle Illumina NextSeq 550 flow cell. The study's own analysis went as follows. Because the immunoSEQ output included only junctional sequences and no quality scores, the filtering could not be the same as the filtering used for full-length reads. Sequences were annotated with PyIR, a Python wrapper for IgBLAST v1.9, using IMGT germline references to assign V/J genes and CDR3. Any read was removed if the V/J assignment was weak (E-value above 1e-6), the CDR3 was missing, or the read contained stop codons, out-of-frame junctions, or ambiguous translated residues. V3J clonotypes were defined as sequences sharing an identical inferred V gene, J gene, and CDR3 amino acid sequence. The percentage overlap between two repertoires was calculated by dividing the number of shared unique clonotypes by the size of the smaller repertoire. Richness of each repertoire was evaluated using RTK rarefaction, the Chao1 estimator, and Recon v2.1 estimates of unobserved clonotypes. Generation probabilities were computed with OLGA for all TCRbeta clonotypes obtained by the gDNA method from a few donors. TCRdb retrieved this table from immuneACCESS and kept in-frame rearrangements only. Not all clones are present; in checked studies, unresolved V genes account for under half, and no reason is known for the remainder. V, J and clone size were drawn from that table, and D and trimming were deduced from the DNA. The sample includes hundreds of thousands of clones, with 90% to 97% observed a single time. Less than 0.25% of the sample comes from the top ten.

The germline V gene sets CDR1 to SQVTM and CDR2 to ANQGSEA. The CDR3 has 15 amino acids, counting the end cysteine and phenylalanine. Here the CDR3 DNA is all that survives: 45 bases in frame from base 1. V is reduced by 2 bases and J by 1 base, leaving a spacing of 13 bases between them. For the CD8 naive samples, CD45RO-negative cells were positively selected for CCR7, yielding a CD45RA+CCR7+ population from which TemRA cells were excluded. Donors were healthy HIV-negative adults with no recently reported acute infections or vaccinations. Only Caucasian adults living in Nashville, Tennessee, USA were represented among the donors. After blood collection by leukapheresis, PBMCs were isolated using Ficoll-Histopaque density gradient centrifugation and then cryopreserved in the vapor phase of liquid nitrogen. Analytical flow cytometry was used to check the purity and quantity of every magnetically sorted T cell population. From each sorted fraction, genomic DNA was isolated and quantified by UV absorbance on a Nanodrop 2000c.

In this chain, TRBV29-1 is recombined with TRBJ2-3, and the D gene may be TRBD2, 5 bases matching. The sequencing input was naive CD8+ T cells sorted from blood. According to the study, the label for this sample's cell subset or site signals: CD45RA+CCR7+. This TCR derives from a man aged 30 to 39 in good health. The DNA sequence is given as TGCAGCGTTGAAAATCTGGGAGCTGGCACAGATACGCAGTATTTT. It translates as CSVENLGAGTDTQYF.